A selection of T cell receptor beta chains follows, all from one sample in a study of vaccination effects on CD4 cells after COVID-19. These receptors lack a known antigen. Clones were sequenced by immunoSEQ multiplex PCR, and TCRdb holds only the in-frame ones, with some missing. The top ten hold 9.9% of the sample, which has about 30,000 clones, approximately 60% seen once. The sequencing here drew on CD4+ T cells from PBMCs cultured without peptide, taken before COVID-19 vaccination. The receptor set was obtained from a human donor who received a COVID-19 vaccine. CDR3s include the opening cysteine and the closing phenylalanine or tryptophan. The D gene is left open where the match is weak. Clone size appears in some rows only: once, few, many, or a class for an expanded clone.

j_call,d_call,v_call,clone_size,cdr3_nt,cdr3_aa
TRBJ1-6,.,TRBV12-3/TRBV12-4,.,TGTGCCAGCAGTTCTGAGGGAAATTCACCCCTCCACTTT,CASSSEGNSPLHF
TRBJ1-2,.,TRBV24-1,.,TGTGCCACCAGTGAAGGGTATGGCTACACCTTC,CATSEGYGYTF
TRBJ2-7,TRBD1,TRBV27,.,TGTGCCAGCAGCCTGACAGGGGTACGCGAGCAGTACTTC,CASSLTGVREQYF
TRBJ2-2,.,TRBV4-1,.,TGCGCCAGCAGCCAGTCGATATTTGGGAGTGGGACCGGGGAGCTGTTTTTT,CASSQSIFGSGTGELFF
TRBJ2-2,.,TRBV5-1,medium-sized,TGCGCCAGCAGCTTGGTCGGGAGCGGCACCGGGGAGCTGTTTTTT,CASSLVGSGTGELFF
TRBJ1-5,TRBD1,TRBV6-5,.,TGTGCCAGCACGTTACAGGGGTCCGGCAATCAGCCCCAGCATTTT,CASTLQGSGNQPQHF
TRBJ2-1,.,TRBV6-1,.,TGTGCCAGCAGTGAATTTATGTCTAGCTCCCCGTTCTTC,CASSEFMSSSPFF
TRBJ2-3,.,TRBV7-7,.,TGTGCCAGCAGCTTAGTGGCGGGGTCCTCAATGGGTACGCAGTATTTT,CASSLVAGSSMGTQYF
TRBJ2-7,TRBD2,TRBV5-1,.,TGCGCCAGCAGCGCCGGGCCTAGCGGGGGGGGCTCCTACGAGCAGTACTTC,CASSAGPSGGGSYEQYF
TRBJ2-1,TRBD1,TRBV9,once,TGTGCCAGCAGCGGCGGACCGGGACAGTTAGGCAATGAGCAGTTCTTC,CASSGGPGQLGNEQFF
TRBJ2-2,.,TRBV14,.,TGTGCCAGCAGCCAAGTTAACACCGGGGAGCTGTTTTTT,CASSQVNTGELFF
TRBJ1-2,.,TRBV20-1,.,TGCAGTGCTACTAACTATGGCTACACCTTC,CSATNYGYTF
TRBJ2-7,TRBD2,TRBV5-1,.,TGCGCCAGCAGCTTGACCAGAGCGGGAGAGGTCGAGCAGTACTTC,CASSLTRAGEVEQYF
TRBJ2-3,.,TRBV5-1,.,TGCGCCAGCAGCCTCTCGGACACTATCACAGATACGCAGTATTTT,CASSLSDTITDTQYF
TRBJ1-4,TRBD1,TRBV4-1,few,TGCGCCAGCAGCCCAGGGACAGTCTCTAATGAAAAACTGTTTTTT,CASSPGTVSNEKLFF
TRBJ2-1,.,TRBV19,.,TGTGCCAGTAGTCCGGACACGAGCTCCTACAATGAGCAGTTCTTC,CASSPDTSSYNEQFF
TRBJ2-7,TRBD1,TRBV10-3,.,TGTGCCATCAGTGATGCCGGGGACAGGACCTCCTACGAGCAGTACTTC,CAISDAGDRTSYEQYF
TRBJ1-4,TRBD1,TRBV27,few,TGTGCCAGCAGTCTACAGGGGATAGGGGAAAAACTGTTTTTT,CASSLQGIGEKLFF
TRBJ2-5,.,TRBV20-1,once,TGCAGTGCTAGCGGTCAAGAGACCCAGTACTTC,CSASGQETQYF
TRBJ1-1,.,TRBV5-1,.,TGCGCCAGCAGGACAGGCGACTACACTGAAGCTTTCTTT,CASRTGDYTEAFF
TRBJ2-3,.,TRBV5-1,.,TGCGCCAGCAGCGACGGGTCCCTCGCGGCAGATACGCAGTATTTT,CASSDGSLAADTQYF
TRBJ1-2,.,TRBV5-1,.,TGCGCCAGCAGCTTGGCCCCCGGTGCCTATGGCTACACCTTC,CASSLAPGAYGYTF
TRBJ1-2,TRBD1,TRBV16,.,TGTGCCAGCAGCCAATCCTACCGGGACAGGGAGCGATCTAACTATGGCTACACCTTC,CASSQSYRDRERSNYGYTF
TRBJ2-7,.,TRBV6-6,.,TGTGCCAGCAGTCGAAACCGGAAGTCCGGGGCCCAGGGCTCCTACGAGCAGTACTTC,CASSRNRKSGAQGSYEQYF
TRBJ2-7,TRBD2,TRBV5-1,.,TGCGCCAGCAGCTTAGGGACTAGACGCGAGCAGTACTTC,CASSLGTRREQYF
TRBJ1-1,.,TRBV7-9,.,TGTGCCAGCAGCTTCGGACAGCAGAACACTGAAGCTTTCTTT,CASSFGQQNTEAFF
TRBJ2-3,.,TRBV5-1,few,TGCGCCAGCAGGCCCGACTTTAGCCATATGAGAGATACGCAGTATTTT,CASRPDFSHMRDTQYF
TRBJ1-3,TRBD1,TRBV30,.,TGTGCCTGGAGTGGAGGCAGGGGGGTAAGCTCTGGAAACACCATATATTTT,CAWSGGRGVSSGNTIYF
TRBJ1-2,.,TRBV23-1,.,TGCGCCAGCAGTCACCAGGGTGTCTATGGCTACACCTTC,CASSHQGVYGYTF
TRBJ2-1,.,TRBV7-8,.,TGTGCCAGCAGCTTAGCTTTCCAGCGGGTCTCCTACAATGAGCAGTTCTTC,CASSLAFQRVSYNEQFF
TRBJ1-4,.,TRBV19,few,TGTGCCAGTAGTCCCTGGACAACCGGTAATGAAAAACTGTTTTTT,CASSPWTTGNEKLFF
TRBJ1-3,.,TRBV10-3,.,TGTGCCATCAAAGGGAGTAACTCTGGAAACACCATATATTTT,CAIKGSNSGNTIYF
TRBJ2-2,TRBD1,TRBV2,.,TGTGCCAGCAGTGCCGGGACAGGGGGCGCGGGAATGACCGGGGAGCTGTTTTTT,CASSAGTGGAGMTGELFF
TRBJ2-7,TRBD1,TRBV9,.,TGTGCCAGCAGCCCCACCAGGGACAGGGGTTTCTACGAGCAGTACTTC,CASSPTRDRGFYEQYF
TRBJ1-3,.,TRBV18,few,TGTGCCAGCTTTGGGCCATTCTCTGGAAACACCATATATTTT,CASFGPFSGNTIYF
TRBJ1-5,.,TRBV6-5,.,TGTGCCAGCAGTATTCTCAGCAATCAGCCCCAGCATTTT,CASSILSNQPQHF
TRBJ2-1,TRBD2,TRBV6-5,few,TGTGCCAGCAGTTACTCATCTAGCGGGGGGGACAATGAGCAGTTCTTC,CASSYSSSGGDNEQFF
TRBJ2-2,TRBD2,TRBV5-5,.,TGTGCCAGCAGCTTGCTAGCGGGACTTAACACCGGGGAGCTGTTTTTT,CASSLLAGLNTGELFF
TRBJ1-2,TRBD1,TRBV12-5,once,TGTGCTAGTGGTTTGGTACTTAGAGGCGGGACAGAGTATGGCTACACCTTC,CASGLVLRGGTEYGYTF
TRBJ1-5,TRBD1,TRBV10-3,.,TGTGCCATCAGTGACGCAGGGGGCCGCAATCAGCCCCAGCATTTT,CAISDAGGRNQPQHF
TRBJ2-1,TRBD2,TRBV5-1,once,TGCGCCAGCAGCTTGGGGGGGACAGCCAGCTTTAGCGGGAGTGACAATGAGCAGTTCTTC,CASSLGGTASFSGSDNEQFF
TRBJ2-1,.,TRBV15,.,TGTGCCACCAGCAGAGTTGGGGGCGGGACTCCATACAATGAGCAGTTCTTC,CATSRVGGGTPYNEQFF
TRBJ1-1,.,TRBV5-1,.,TGCGCCAGCAGCTTGGCGTGGGGACCCACTGAAGCTTTCTTT,CASSLAWGPTEAFF
TRBJ1-1,.,TRBV27,few,TGTGCCAGCAGTTCTCCCTGGAGGGGGAACACTGAAGCTTTCTTT,CASSSPWRGNTEAFF
TRBJ2-7,.,TRBV27,.,TGTGCCAGCAGTTTAGATTCCAGTGGCTACGAGCAGTACTTC,CASSLDSSGYEQYF
TRBJ2-7,.,TRBV6-5,.,TGTGCCAGCAGTTACTCGGGCAGCTACGAGCAGTACTTC,CASSYSGSYEQYF
TRBJ2-5,.,TRBV3-1/TRBV3-2,.,TGTGCCAGCAGCCAAGCTTCGCGGGAGACCCAGTACTTC,CASSQASRETQYF
TRBJ1-4,.,TRBV4-2,.,TGTGCCAGCAGCCTTCCGGGCCGAGGGAATGAAAAACTGTTTTTT,CASSLPGRGNEKLFF
TRBJ2-2,.,TRBV5-4,.,TGTGCCAGCAGCTTGTCGTCGACAGGTTACACCGGGGAGCTGTTTTTT,CASSLSSTGYTGELFF
TRBJ2-1,TRBD2,TRBV27,.,TGTGCCAGCAGTTCATACCCAATAATTTCTAGCCGGGGGGGGCACAATGAGCAGTTCTTC,CASSSYPIISSRGGHNEQFF
TRBJ1-5,.,TRBV7-9,few,TGTGCCAGCAGCTTAGACGTTCAGCCCCAGCATTTT,CASSLDVQPQHF
TRBJ2-6,TRBD2,TRBV5-4,.,TGTGCCAGCAGCATGGGCGGGAGAACTAAAACTACTGGGGCCAACGTCCTGACTTTC,CASSMGGRTKTTGANVLTF
TRBJ2-2,TRBD2,TRBV12-3/TRBV12-4,few,TGTGCCAGCAAACTAGCGGACACCGGGGAGCTGTTTTTT,CASKLADTGELFF
TRBJ1-2,.,TRBV10-1,.,TGCGCCAGCAATCCGAAGGATGGCTACACCTTC,CASNPKDGYTF
TRBJ1-3,.,TRBV6-6,.,TGTGCCAGCAGTTACGAATGGAGCTCTGGAAACACCATATATTTT,CASSYEWSSGNTIYF